The source of this TCR beta chain is a study of T cells expressing NK-cell markers. The CDR3 contains 15 residues. The germline V gene has CDR1 LGHNT and CDR2 FRNRAP. cDNA encoding TCR beta was synthesized via 5'RACE template switching incorporating UMIs. For each CDR3 protein, TCRdb gives one entry from its re-call of the 5' RACE reads, without DNA. Seen in this sample are a few hundred thousand distinct CDR3 sequences; the ten most common clones hold around 4%. The sample taken for sequencing was blood T cells: a sorted CD56 or NKG2C T cell subset, CD4+ or CD8+ T cells, or bulk PBMC T cells (not recorded which). The rearrangement links TRBV12-5 to TRBJ2-3; the D call from TCRdb, TRBD2, cannot be confirmed without DNA. The TCR originated in a man younger than 35 in good health. The CDR3 is CASGLYASGTDTQYF. Full variable domain (outside the CDR3, taken from reference TRBV12-5 and TRBJ2-3): DARVTQTPRHKVTEMGQEVTMRCQPILGHNTVFWYRQTMMQGLELLAYFRNRAPLDDSGMPKDRFSAEMPDATLATLKIQPSEPRDSAVYFCASGLYASGTDTQYFGPGTRLTVL.